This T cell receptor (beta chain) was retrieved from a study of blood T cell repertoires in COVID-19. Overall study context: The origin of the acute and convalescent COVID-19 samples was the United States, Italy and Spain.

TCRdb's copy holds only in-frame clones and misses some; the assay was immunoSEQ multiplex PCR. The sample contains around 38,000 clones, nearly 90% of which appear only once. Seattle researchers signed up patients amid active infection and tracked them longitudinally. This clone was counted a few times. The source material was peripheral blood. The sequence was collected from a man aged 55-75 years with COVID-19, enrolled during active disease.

The CDR3, as DNA: TGTGCCAGCAGTTACCACAGGGCAGATCCTGAAGCTTTCTTT. Translating it yields CASSYHRADPEAFF. The chain recombines TRBV6-6 with TRBJ1-1; a weak D match, TRBD1 (6 bases). V was clipped by 2 bases and J by 6 bases, with 13 bases between them. Germline lookup yields CDR1 MNHNY and CDR2 SVGAGI (reference sequence). The CDR3 sequence is 14 residues long.